This T cell receptor (beta chain) emerged from a study of CD8 T cells in Susac syndrome. The wider study: Patients with Susac syndrome, at blood draw, were therapy-naive, on corticosteroids, or on intravenous immunoglobulin alone. Study-wide results and limits: Clonal expansion was missing from Susac syndrome CD4+ T cell repertoires.

The CDR3 runs 13 residues. Germline loops: CDR1 SQVTM, CDR2 ANQGSEA. Trimming pared 3 bases from V and 4 bases from J, leaving 11 bases between. With random hexamers, roughly 0.45 to 1 ug RNA was reverse transcribed. Multiplex immunoSEQ PCR targeted 54 Vbeta and 13 Jbeta TCR beta segments. MiXCR, run by TCRdb on the immunoSEQ multiplex PCR reads, gives a single entry per CDR3 protein. The sample carries about 170,000 distinct CDR3 sequences, approximately 94% recorded once. Negative isolation yielded CD8+ and CD4+ T cells; FACS enriched TEMRA cells. A word on this clonotype: Its antigen is not known.

Sequenced sample: CD4+ T cells from PBMCs. This receptor was obtained from a human donor with Susac syndrome. This chain links TRBV29-1 with TRBJ2-3; TRBD2 is a possible D gene (5 bases). DNA for the CDR3: TGCAGCGTTGAGAGGGAAACCGCAGATACGCAGTATTTT. Its protein product is CSVERETADTQYF.